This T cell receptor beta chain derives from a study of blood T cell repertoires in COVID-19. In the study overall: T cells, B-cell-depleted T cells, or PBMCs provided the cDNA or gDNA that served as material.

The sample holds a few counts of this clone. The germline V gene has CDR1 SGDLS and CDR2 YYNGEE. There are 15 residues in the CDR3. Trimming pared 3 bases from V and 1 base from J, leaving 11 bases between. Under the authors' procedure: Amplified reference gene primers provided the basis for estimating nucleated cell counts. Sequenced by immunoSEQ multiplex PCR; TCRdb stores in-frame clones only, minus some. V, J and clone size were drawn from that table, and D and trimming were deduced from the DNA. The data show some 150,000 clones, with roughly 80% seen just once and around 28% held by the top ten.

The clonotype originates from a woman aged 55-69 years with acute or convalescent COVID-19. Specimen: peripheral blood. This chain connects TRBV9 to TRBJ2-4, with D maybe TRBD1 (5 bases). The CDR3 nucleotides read TGTGCCAGCAGCGAGGGGATTTCGGCCAAAAACATTCAGTACTTC. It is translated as CASSEGISAKNIQYF.